This record looks at one TCR beta chain sequence and its context. Its cognate antigen is unknown. This entry comes from a study of memory CD4+ T cells and cytomegalovirus serostatus. Study outcomes and limitations: About two fifths of the roughly 150 known CMV-associated TCRbeta sequences appeared in CD4+ memory. The CMV-associated TCR signature appears largely within the CD4+ memory repertoire.

Generated by immunoSEQ multiplex PCR, the TCRdb table keeps only in-frame clones and is missing some. The sample consists of just over 45,000 clones, about three quarters of them appearing once. Single viable CD3+CD4+CD8-CD45RO+ cells were sorted as the memory CD4+ T cells. Germline CDR1 and CDR2: SGDLS and YYNGEE. The CDR3 is made up of 14 amino acids. Trimming stripped 4 bases from V and 7 bases from J, with 14 bases between. This receptor was identified in an adult in good health and CMV-seronegative. Material for sequencing was memory CD4+ T cells from blood. The gene calls are TRBV9 and TRBJ1-4, with a tentative D call TRBD1 (5 bases). For the CDR3, the DNA is TGTGCCAGCAGCAACTCACGGCAGGGTGAAAAACTGTTTTTT. Translating it yields CASSNSRQGEKLFF.